This TCR beta chain stems from a study of blood T cell repertoires in COVID-19. In the study overall: The origin of the acute and convalescent COVID-19 samples was the United States, Italy and Spain. From T cells, B-cell-depleted T cells, or PBMCs came the material, which was cDNA or gDNA.

Under the authors' procedure: Estimation of nucleated cell counts was performed using reference gene primer amplification. TCRdb keeps only in-frame clones here, not all; method: immunoSEQ multiplex PCR. The V and J calls and the clone size are those of that table, but D and trimming were determined from the DNA. The sample shows fewer than 30,000 clones, around 86% of them seen only once. CDR3 length: 12 residues. The germline CDR1 and CDR2 sequences are SGHNT and YYREEE (reference sequence). V lost 2 bases, J lost 6 bases, and 8 bases lay in between. This TCR was recovered from a man in his fifties with active COVID-19. Sequencing used peripheral blood. V gene TRBV5-4 combines with J gene TRBJ1-2, with D unclear. CDR3 amino acids: CASSLTMDGYTF. The CDR3 DNA is TGTGCCAGCAGCTTAACAATGGATGGCTACACCTTC.